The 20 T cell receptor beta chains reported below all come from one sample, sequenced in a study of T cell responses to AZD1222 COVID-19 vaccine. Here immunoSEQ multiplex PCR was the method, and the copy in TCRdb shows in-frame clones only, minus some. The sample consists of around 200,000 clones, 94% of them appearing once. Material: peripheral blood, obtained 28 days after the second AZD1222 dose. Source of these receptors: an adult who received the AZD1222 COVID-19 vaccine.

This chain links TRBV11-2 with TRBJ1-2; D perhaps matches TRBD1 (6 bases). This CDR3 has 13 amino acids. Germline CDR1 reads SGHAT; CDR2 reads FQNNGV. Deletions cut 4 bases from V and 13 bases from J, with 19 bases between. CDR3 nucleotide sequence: TGTGCCAGCAGCTCTACGACACAGGGAGAAGGCACCTTC. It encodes CASSSTTQGEGTF. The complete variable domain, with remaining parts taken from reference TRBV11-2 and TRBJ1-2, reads EAGVAQSPRYKIIEKRQSVAFWCNPISGHATLYWYQQILGQGPKLLIQFQNNGVVDDSQLPKDRFSAERLKGVDSTLKIQPAKLEDSAVYLCASSSTTQGEGTFGSGTRLTVV.

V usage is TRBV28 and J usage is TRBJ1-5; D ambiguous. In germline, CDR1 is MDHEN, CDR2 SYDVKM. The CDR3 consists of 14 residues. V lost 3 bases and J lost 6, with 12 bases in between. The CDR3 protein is CASSFPIAGQPQHF. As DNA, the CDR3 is TGTGCCAGCAGTTTTCCGATAGCGGGTCAGCCCCAGCATTTT.

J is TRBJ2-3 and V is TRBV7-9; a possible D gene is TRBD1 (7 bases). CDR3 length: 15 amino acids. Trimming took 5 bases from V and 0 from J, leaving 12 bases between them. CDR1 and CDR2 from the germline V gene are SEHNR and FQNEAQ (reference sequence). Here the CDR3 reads CASSPTGRSTDTQYF. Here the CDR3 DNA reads TGTGCCAGCAGCCCGACAGGGAGGAGCACAGATACGCAGTATTTT.

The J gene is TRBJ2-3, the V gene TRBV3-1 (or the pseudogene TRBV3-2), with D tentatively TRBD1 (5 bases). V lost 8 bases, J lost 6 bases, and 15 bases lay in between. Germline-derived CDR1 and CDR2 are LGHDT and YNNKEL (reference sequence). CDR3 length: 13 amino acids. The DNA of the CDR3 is TGTGCCAGCGGGTATGGGGCGACGGATACGCAGTATTTT. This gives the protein CASGYGATDTQYF.

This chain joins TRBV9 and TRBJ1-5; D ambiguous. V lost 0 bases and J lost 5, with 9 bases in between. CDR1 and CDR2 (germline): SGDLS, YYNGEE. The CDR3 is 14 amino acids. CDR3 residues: CASSVDGLDQPQHF. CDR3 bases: TGTGCCAGCAGCGTAGACGGGTTGGATCAGCCCCAGCATTTT.

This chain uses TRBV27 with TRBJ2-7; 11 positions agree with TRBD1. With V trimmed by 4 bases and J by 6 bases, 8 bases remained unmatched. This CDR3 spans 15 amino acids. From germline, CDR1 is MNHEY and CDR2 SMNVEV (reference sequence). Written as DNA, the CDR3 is TGTGCCAGCAGTTCGTCCGGGACAGGGGGGGGCGAGCAGTACTTC. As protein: CASSSSGTGGGEQYF.

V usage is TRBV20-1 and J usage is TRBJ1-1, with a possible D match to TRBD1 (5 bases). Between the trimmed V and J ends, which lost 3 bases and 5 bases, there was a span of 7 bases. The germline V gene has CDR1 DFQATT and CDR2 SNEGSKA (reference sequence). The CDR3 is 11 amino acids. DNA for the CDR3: TGCAGTGCTAGGGGGGGGACTGAAGCTTTCTTT. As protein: CSARGGTEAFF.

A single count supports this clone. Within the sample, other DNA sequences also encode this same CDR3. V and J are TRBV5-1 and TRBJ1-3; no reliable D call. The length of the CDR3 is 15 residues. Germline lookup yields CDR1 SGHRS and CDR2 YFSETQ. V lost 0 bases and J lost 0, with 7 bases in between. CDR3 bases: TGCGCCAGCAGCTTGGGGGGTGCCTCTGGAAACACCATATATTTT. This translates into CASSLGGASGNTIYF.

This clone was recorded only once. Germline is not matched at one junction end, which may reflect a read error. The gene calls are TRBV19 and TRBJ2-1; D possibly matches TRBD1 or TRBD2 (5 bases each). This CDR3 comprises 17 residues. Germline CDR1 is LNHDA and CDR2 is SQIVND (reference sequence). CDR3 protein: CASSIVKAGTSDNEQFF. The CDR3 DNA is TGTGCCAGTAGTATAGTTAAGGCCGGGACCTCCGACAATGAGCAGTTCTTC.

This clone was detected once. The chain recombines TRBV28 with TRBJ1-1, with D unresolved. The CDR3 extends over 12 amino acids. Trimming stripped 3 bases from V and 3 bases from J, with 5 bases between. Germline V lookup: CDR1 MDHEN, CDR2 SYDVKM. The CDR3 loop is CASSFGYTEAFF. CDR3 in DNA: TGTGCCAGCAGTTTTGGGTACACTGAAGCTTTCTTT.

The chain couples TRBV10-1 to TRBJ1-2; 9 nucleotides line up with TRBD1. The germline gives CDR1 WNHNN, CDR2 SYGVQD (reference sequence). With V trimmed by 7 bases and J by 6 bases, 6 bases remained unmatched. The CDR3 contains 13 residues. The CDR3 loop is CASIIRDRDGYTF. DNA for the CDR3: TGCGCCAGCATTATCCGGGACAGGGATGGCTACACCTTC.

The CDR3 nucleotides read TGTGCCAGTAGTAGAGGACCGACTGAAGCTTTCTTT. This codes for CASSRGPTEAFF. This chain links TRBV19 with TRBJ1-1; no clear D. The CDR3 is 12 amino acids. The V gene lost 4 bases and the J gene lost 5 bases, with 8 bases spanning the gap. Germline lookup yields CDR1 LNHDA and CDR2 SQIVND (reference sequence).

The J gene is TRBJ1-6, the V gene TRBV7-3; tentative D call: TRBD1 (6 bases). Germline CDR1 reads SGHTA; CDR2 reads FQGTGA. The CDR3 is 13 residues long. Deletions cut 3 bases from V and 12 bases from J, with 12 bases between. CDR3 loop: CASSLGAQGPLHF. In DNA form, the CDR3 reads TGTGCCAGCAGCTTGGGGGCCCAAGGACCCCTCCACTTT.

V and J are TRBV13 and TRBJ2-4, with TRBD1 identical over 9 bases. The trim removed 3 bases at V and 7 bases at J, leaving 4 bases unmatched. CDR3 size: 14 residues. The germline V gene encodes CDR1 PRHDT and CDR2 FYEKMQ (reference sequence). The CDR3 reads CASSFTGTGNIQYF. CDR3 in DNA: TGTGCCAGCAGCTTCACCGGGACAGGGAACATTCAGTACTTC.

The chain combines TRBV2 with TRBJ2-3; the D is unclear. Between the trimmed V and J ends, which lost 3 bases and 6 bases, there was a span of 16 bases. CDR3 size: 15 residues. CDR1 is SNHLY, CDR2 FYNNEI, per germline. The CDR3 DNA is TGTGCCAGCAGTGAGGCGGAAGCAGCTTTCGATACGCAGTATTTT. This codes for CASSEAEAAFDTQYF.

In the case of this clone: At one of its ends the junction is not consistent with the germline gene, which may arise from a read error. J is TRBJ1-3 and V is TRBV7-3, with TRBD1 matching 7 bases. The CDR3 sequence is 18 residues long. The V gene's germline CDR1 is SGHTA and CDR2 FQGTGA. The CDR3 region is CASSSVQQGPCSGSTIYF. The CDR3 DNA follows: TGTGCCAGCAGCTCGGTTCAACAGGGGCCCTGCTCTGGAAGCACCATATATTTT.

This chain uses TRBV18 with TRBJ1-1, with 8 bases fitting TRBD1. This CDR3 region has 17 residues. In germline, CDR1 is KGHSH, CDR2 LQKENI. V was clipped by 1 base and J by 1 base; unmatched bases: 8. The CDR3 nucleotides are TGTGCCAGCTCACCACGAACAGGGGGAGTCAAGAACACTGAAGCTTTCTTT. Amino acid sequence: CASSPRTGGVKNTEAFF. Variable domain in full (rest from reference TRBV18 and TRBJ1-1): NAGVMQNPRHLVRRRGQEARLRCSPMKGHSHVYWYRQLPEEGLKFMVYLQKENIIDESGMPKERFSAEFPKEGPSILRIQQVVRGDSAAYFCASSPRTGGVKNTEAFFGQGTRLTVV.

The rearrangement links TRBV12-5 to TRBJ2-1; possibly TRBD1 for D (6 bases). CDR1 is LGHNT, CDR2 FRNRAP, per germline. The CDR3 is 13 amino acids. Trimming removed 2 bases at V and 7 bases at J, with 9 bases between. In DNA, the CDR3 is TGTGCTAGTGGTTTGAACACAGGGAATGAGCAGTTCTTC. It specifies CASGLNTGNEQFF.

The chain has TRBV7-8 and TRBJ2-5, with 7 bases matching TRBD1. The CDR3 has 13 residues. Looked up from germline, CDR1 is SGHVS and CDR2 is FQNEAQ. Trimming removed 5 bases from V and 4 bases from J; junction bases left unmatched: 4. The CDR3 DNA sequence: TGTGCCAGCAGCGGACGGGACAGAGAGACCCAGTACTTC. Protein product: CASSGRDRETQYF.

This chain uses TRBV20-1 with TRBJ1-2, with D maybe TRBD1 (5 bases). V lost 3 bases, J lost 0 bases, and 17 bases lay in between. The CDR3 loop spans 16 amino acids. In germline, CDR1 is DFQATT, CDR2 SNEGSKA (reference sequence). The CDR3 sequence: CSASRGGQGTNYGYTF. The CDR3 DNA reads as TGCAGTGCTAGTAGGGGTGGACAAGGCACTAACTATGGCTACACCTTC.